The present T cell receptor (beta chain) was sequenced within a study of control samples from healthy donors and cancer patients. CDR1 is SGHKS and CDR2 is YYEKEE in the germline V gene (reference sequence). The V end was cut by 2 bases, the J end by 6 bases, with 15 bases between. The CDR3 is made up of 14 amino acids. This table comes from immunoSEQ multiplex PCR, and its TCRdb copy is limited to in-frame clones, with some not included. Among 130,000 to 150,000 clones, 85% to 95% were seen once, and the ten largest hold approximately 15%. Specimen: PBMCs. This clonotype originated in a man in his sixties with colorectal cancer. The chain recombines TRBV5-5 with TRBJ2-7; D tentatively fits TRBD1 or TRBD2 (5 bases each). The CDR3 loop reads CASSFYRDATEQYF. The DNA for the CDR3 is TGTGCCAGCAGCTTTTACCGGGACGCCACCGAGCAGTACTTC.